Below, one TCR beta chain is given with its context. Its antigen is not known. The data are from a study of Ad26.COV2.S vaccination and SARS-CoV-2 variants. V was shortened by 1 base and J by 3 bases, with 10 bases between the two germline ends. Germline V gene sequence: CDR1 SGHRS, CDR2 YFSETQ. The CDR3 runs to 15 residues. TCRdb's table, derived via immunoSEQ multiplex PCR, lists solely in-frame clones and lacks some. Seen here are 330,000 or so clones, 90% observed once, and the top ten hold 5% to 6.5%. Study results and limitations: Spike-specific responses of CD8+ and CD4+ T cells were reported to display substantial breadth after vaccination.

The treatment denotes: some 20 received Ad26.COV2.S at low or high dose, single or two shots; about 5 received placebo; per-sample allocation not given. Sampling occurred on day 63 after the first vaccine or placebo injection. This clonotype was obtained from a person between 18 and 65 years old who received the Ad26.COV2.S COVID-19 vaccine or a placebo. The source material was peripheral blood, sampled in a trial of Ad26.COV2.S vaccine versus placebo. The chain has TRBV5-1 and TRBJ2-2; D may be TRBD2 (6 bases). The CDR3 region is CASSLRTGDTGELFF. Here the CDR3 DNA reads TGCGCCAGCAGCTTGCGAACGGGGGACACCGGGGAGCTGTTTTTT.